This T cell receptor beta chain was captured in a study of technical replicates of blood from several donors. The V end lost 3 bases, the J end lost 6 bases, and 6 bases lay between the germline ends. The CDR3 extends over 11 amino acids. Germline loops: CDR1 DFQATT, CDR2 SNEGSKA (reference sequence). Profiled with immunoSEQ multiplex PCR; TCRdb holds only in-frame clones, not every one. The table has 55,000 to 70,000 clones, about 86% seen once. The clonotype originates from a human donor in good health. Some clones in this sample may be carry-over from other donors' samples. The V call is TRBV20-1, the J call TRBJ2-1; D is undetermined. The source material was PBMCs. CDR3 region: CSASARNEQFF. In DNA form, the CDR3 reads TGCAGTGCTAGTGCGCGCAATGAGCAGTTCTTC.